Here is one TCR beta chain with its context. The sample is drawn from a study of T cell changes during pregnancy in multiple sclerosis. Clones were read by immunoSEQ multiplex PCR, and TCRdb kept only the in-frame ones, dropping some. The sample carries about 59,000 clones, around 94% recorded once. CDR3 length: 13 residues. V lost 5 bases to trimming and J lost 6 bases, with 10 bases between them. CDR1 and CDR2 from the germline V gene are LNHDA and SQIVND (reference sequence). Sequencing used CD8+ T cells from peripheral blood mononuclear cells, obtained after pregnancy. The TCR was taken from a female donor with multiple sclerosis, enrolled in a pregnancy study. The rearrangement joins TRBV19 to TRBJ1-4, with D perhaps TRBD1 (5 bases). The CDR3 loop reads CASSHTRDEKLFF. The CDR3 region has the DNA TGTGCCAGTAGTCATACCAGGGATGAAAAACTGTTTTTT.